These T cell receptor beta chains were read from a single sample in a study of shared clonotypes between healthy human individuals. Using immunoSEQ multiplex PCR, the repertoire was profiled, and TCRdb retains in-frame clones only, with some absent. This sample yields around 2,000,000 clones, of which around 93% are seen a single time; around 1.7% belongs to the top ten. Sequencing input: naive CD8+ T cells from PBMCs. The receptors shown here come from a man younger than 35 in good health. Some clones in this sample may be carry-over from other donors' samples. CDR3s include the opening cysteine and the closing phenylalanine or tryptophan. Some rows mark clone size as missing; the rest say once, few, many or name a class of expanded clone.

TRBJ2-7,NA,TRBV11-2,CASSLDPDYEQYF
TRBJ2-7,NA,TRBV19,CASSTLTGKSGYEQYF
TRBJ2-7,NA,TRBV4-1,CASSQVDRAYEQYF
TRBJ2-3,NA,TRBV7-6,CASSHDRQPSSTDTQYF
TRBJ2-1,NA,TRBV19,CASSILAGGINEQFF
TRBJ2-7,NA,TRBV27,CASSVTGSNEQYF
TRBJ2-5,NA,TRBV6-5,CASSLQLGLQETQYF
TRBJ1-5,NA,TRBV9,CASSVDINQPQHF
TRBJ2-7,NA,TRBV29-1,CSVGDYEQYF
TRBJ1-4,NA,TRBV7-8,CASSRGGGWEKLFF
TRBJ1-1,once,TRBV7-9,CASSPFNEVGQSLNTEAFF
TRBJ2-2,NA,TRBV27,CASRLGVGDTGELFF
TRBJ2-5,once,TRBV19,CASSIWFRAETQYF
TRBJ2-1,NA,TRBV10-2,CASELGGNEQFF
TRBJ1-4,NA,TRBV11-2,CASSLFSRFGTGDEKLFF
TRBJ1-3,NA,TRBV9,CASSVDRGGGNTIYF
TRBJ2-7,NA,TRBV19,CASSPRTDTYEQYF
TRBJ2-7,NA,TRBV19,CASSIGNGGPYEQYF
TRBJ2-3,NA,TRBV5-4,CASSLRREIGTDTQYF
TRBJ2-1,NA,TRBV29-1,CSVQRTSGSYNEQFF
TRBJ2-5,NA,TRBV7-9,CASRPNPGQETQYF
TRBJ1-2,NA,TRBV4-3,CASSQGRASAYGYTF
TRBJ2-1,NA,TRBV4-1,CASSQEWVNEQFF
TRBJ1-5,NA,TRBV11-2,CASSLVGSNQPQHF
TRBJ2-3,NA,TRBV6-1,CASSDSRLGAPVTQYF
TRBJ2-1,once,TRBV27,CATKSTSGRDEQFF
TRBJ2-7,NA,TRBV19,CASSTGAISYEQYF
TRBJ1-5,NA,TRBV6-1,CASSREGQPQHF
TRBJ1-2,NA,TRBV28,CASSQGEGIYGYTF
TRBJ1-1,NA,TRBV4-1,CASSQVVGTADEAFF
TRBJ1-1,NA,TRBV19,CASSIGGSEAFF
TRBJ2-7,NA,TRBV7-9,CASTNGGGGYEQYF
TRBJ2-7,NA,TRBV15,CATSRDLAGAEQYF
TRBJ2-3,NA,TRBV27,CASSGSASTDTQYF
TRBJ2-3,NA,TRBV9,CASSVGGGDTQYF
TRBJ2-3,NA,TRBV11-3,CASSFGISDTQYF
TRBJ2-5,NA,TRBV7-3,CASSLTGPGTSGNQETQYF
TRBJ1-3,NA,TRBV5-1,CASSLDGELGNTIYF
TRBJ1-6,NA,TRBV4-2,CASSQAGEGSSYNSPLHF
TRBJ2-3,NA,TRBV9,CASSVGSISTDTQYF
TRBJ2-7,NA,TRBV27,CASSLSWGGYEQYF
TRBJ2-7,NA,TRBV4-3,CASSQTTGTGSRYF
TRBJ2-3,NA,TRBV9,CASSPPSRVLTDTQYF
TRBJ2-7,NA,TRBV7-2,CASSALTGRRGPYEQYF
TRBJ2-7,NA,TRBV28,CASTDLTGGALNEQYF
TRBJ2-3,NA,TRBV14,CASSQGLPTSTDTQYF
TRBJ1-5,few,TRBV11-2,CASSLDPGGQPQHF
TRBJ2-1,once,TRBV11-1,CASSLTSGSYNEQFF
TRBJ2-2,NA,TRBV7-9,CASSLSRGTNTGELFF
TRBJ2-7,once,TRBV18,CASSLSRAGVDEQYF